The source of this T cell receptor (beta chain) is a study of T cells after yellow fever vaccination. CDR3 length equals 14 residues. Germline CDR1 SGHTA, CDR2 FQGNSA. Trimming removed 5 bases from V and 6 bases from J, with 17 bases in between. Production of TCR cDNA was by 5'RACE template switching, which also added a universal primer site and UMIs. TCRdb independently ran MiXCR on the 5' RACE reads; one entry per CDR3 protein. The sample lists 300,000 to 400,000 distinct CDR3 sequences; 7% to 10% were seen once. This sequence joins TRBV7-2 and TRBJ2-7; D gene uncertain. This TCR was recovered from a man aged 18 to 29 who received the YFV17D yellow fever vaccine. The sample consisted of PBMCs, taken about 41 days after the first yellow fever vaccination. CDR3 region: CASSLGPTPLEQYF. The DNA for the CDR3 is TGTGCCAGCAGCCTCGGACCCACACCCCTCGAGCAGTACTTC.